This T cell receptor beta chain was recorded in a study of T cell changes during pregnancy in multiple sclerosis. Sequencing was performed with immunoSEQ multiplex PCR; in TCRdb, only in-frame clones are kept and a portion is missing. The sample yields around 55,000 clones, 85% to 95% seen once. Looked up from germline, CDR1 is SGHDT and CDR2 is YYEEEE. Deletions cut 3 bases from V and 3 bases from J, with 13 bases between. This CDR3 spans 14 amino acids. The TCR originated in a female donor with multiple sclerosis, enrolled in a pregnancy study. The sample here was CD8+ T cells from peripheral blood mononuclear cells, taken in the third trimester of pregnancy. The rearrangement uses TRBV5-6 and TRBJ2-7; D may be TRBD1 (6 bases). The CDR3 here is CASSSGTSYYEQYF. The CDR3 DNA reads TGTGCCAGCAGCTCCGGGACATCATACTACGAGCAGTACTTC.